These 22 T cell receptor beta chains came from one sample sequenced in a study of cytomegalovirus exposure and HLA in healthy donors. The PCR was carried out with 60 Vbeta primers and 13 Jbeta primers. This table comes from immunoSEQ multiplex PCR, and its TCRdb copy is limited to in-frame clones, with some not included. The table includes about 110,000 clones, approximately 69% detected once. Specimen: PBMCs. The receptors here all came from a man aged 30 to 39 in good health and CMV-seronegative.

The V call is TRBV30, the J call TRBJ2-4; TRBD1 matches at 9 bases. V was clipped by 2 bases and J by 1 base; unmatched bases: 6. The CDR3 has 16 residues. Germline V CDR1 and CDR2: GTSNPN, SVGIG (reference sequence). This CDR3 reads CAWSSSGQGAKNIQYF. The CDR3 DNA reads as TGTGCCTGGAGTTCTTCCGGACAGGGGGCCAAAAACATTCAGTACTTC.

The chain is built from TRBV5-1 and TRBJ2-5, with 10 bases matching TRBD2. This CDR3 contains 14 residues. Per germline, CDR1 SGHRS and CDR2 YFSETQ. Losses at the gene ends were 4 bases for V and 10 bases for J; bases not matched to a gene: 10. The CDR3 DNA reads TGCGCCAGCAGCACCCAGCGGGAGGGCCAGGACCAGTACTTC. Amino acid sequence: CASSTQREGQDQYF.

This clone turned up a few times. The V gene is TRBV4-2, the J gene TRBJ1-1; D call uncertain. The CDR3 sequence is 15 residues long. CDR1 and CDR2 (germline): LGHNA, YNFKEQ. Between the trimmed V and J ends, which lost 0 bases and 5 bases, there was a span of 13 bases. In DNA, the CDR3 is TGTGCCAGCAGCCAAGATCGGAAGGGAGTAACTGAAGCTTTCTTT. Its protein is CASSQDRKGVTEAFF.

The V gene is TRBV25-1, the J gene TRBJ1-4; 7 bases line up with TRBD1. V was pared by 6 bases and J by 8 bases, with 12 bases of the junction left unmatched. CDR1 is MGHDK, CDR2 SYGVNS, per germline. The CDR3 contains 15 residues. The CDR3 reads CASRGIDRVFEKLFF. As DNA, the CDR3 is TGTGCCAGCAGGGGGATAGACAGGGTATTCGAAAAACTGTTTTTT.

This clone was seen a few times. The CDR3 bases are TGCGCCAGCAGCCCCGGACAGGGAAGCAATCAGCCCCAGCATTTT. Translating it yields CASSPGQGSNQPQHF. The chain is built from TRBV5-1 and TRBJ1-5; TRBD1 matches 8 bases. V shed 4 bases, J shed 1 base, and the junction held 4 bases outside the gene matches. The CDR3 is made up of 15 amino acids. CDR1 and CDR2 from the germline V gene are SGHRS and YFSETQ.

The chain employs TRBV7-2 and TRBJ1-3; D is ambiguous. V lost 1 base, J lost 4 bases, and 11 bases lay in between. CDR1 SGHTA and CDR2 FQGNSA come from the germline V gene. The length of the CDR3 is 15 residues. This chain's CDR3 is CASSLGPLGGNTIYF. The CDR3 DNA sequence: TGTGCCAGCAGCTTAGGACCTCTCGGGGGAAACACCATATATTTT.

The chain links TRBV18 to TRBJ1-1; D is possibly TRBD1 (6 bases). The CDR3 covers 16 residues. V was trimmed by 6 bases and J by 0 bases, leaving 17 bases between them. Germline loops: CDR1 KGHSH, CDR2 LQKENI. The CDR3 protein is CASSPGIGDMNTEAFF. The CDR3 DNA reads TGTGCCAGCTCCCCAGGTATAGGGGACATGAACACTGAAGCTTTCTTT.

The rearrangement links TRBV27 to TRBJ1-1; tentative D call: TRBD1 (5 bases). Germline assignment: CDR1 MNHEY and CDR2 SMNVEV (reference sequence). V was trimmed by 5 bases and J by 3 bases, leaving 19 bases between them. This CDR3 has 16 residues. The CDR3 DNA reads TGTGCCAGCAGTCAACGCGCCCAGGGAGGGGACACTGAAGCTTTCTTT. Translating it yields CASSQRAQGGDTEAFF.

This chain connects TRBV2 to TRBJ2-5; 7 bases line up with TRBD1. V lost 6 bases, J lost 1 base, and 11 bases stayed unmatched. The CDR3 contains 16 residues. CDR1 SNHLY and CDR2 FYNNEI come from the germline V gene. CDR3 DNA: TGTGCCAGCAGCGCGAGGGGGCTAGCCTTCCAAGAGACCCAGTACTTC. Encoded protein: CASSARGLAFQETQYF.

The chain links TRBV4-3 to TRBJ2-2, with TRBD1 matching 11 bases. The CDR3 contains 16 residues. Looked up from germline, CDR1 is LGHNA and CDR2 is YSLEER. The ends lost 1 base at V and 8 bases at J; junction bases unmatched: 6. The CDR3 bases are TGCGCCAGCAGCCAAGTTCCGCGGGACAGGGGGGGGGAGCTGTTTTTT. Translating gives CASSQVPRDRGGELFF.

The rearrangement uses TRBV7-8 and TRBJ2-7, with D unresolved. The CDR3 spans 12 residues. Germline CDR1 and CDR2: SGHVS and FQNEAQ. Deletions cut 3 bases from V and 4 bases from J, with 7 bases between. This chain's CDR3 is CASSFTTYEQYF. DNA of the CDR3: TGTGCCAGCAGCTTCACTACTTACGAGCAGTACTTC.

The chain joins TRBV28 to TRBJ2-1; TRBD1 agrees at 8 bases. The CDR3 totals 15 residues. The germline V gene has CDR1 MDHEN and CDR2 SYDVKM. With V trimmed by 6 bases and J by 7 bases, 11 bases remained unmatched. The CDR3 region is CASSRWTGMANEQFF. DNA for the CDR3: TGTGCCAGCAGCCGTTGGACAGGGATGGCTAATGAGCAGTTCTTC.

This clone turned up a few times. V gene TRBV4-3 combines with J gene TRBJ2-5, with a possible D match to TRBD2 (6 bases). The germline CDR1 and CDR2 sequences are LGHNA and YSLEER. V lost 0 bases to trimming and J lost 3 bases, with 14 bases between them. The CDR3 length is 16 residues. The CDR3 spells CASSQDDGGLKETQYF. CDR3 sequence (DNA): TGCGCCAGCAGCCAAGACGATGGGGGACTGAAAGAGACCCAGTACTTC.

This chain joins TRBV20-1 and TRBJ2-7; the D is unclear. From germline, CDR1 is DFQATT and CDR2 SNEGSKA (reference sequence). With 3 bases removed from V and 5 bases from J, the gap between germline ends came to 8 bases. The CDR3 length is 11 residues. The CDR3 coding sequence is TGCAGTGCTAGTGAGGATGACGAGCAGTACTTC. This sequence encodes CSASEDDEQYF.

CDR3 in amino acids: CASSVGVLRSYNSPLHF. The CDR3 region has the DNA TGTGCCAGCAGCGTCGGGGTGTTGAGGTCCTATAATTCACCCCTCCACTTT. V is TRBV7-2 and J is TRBJ1-6; D is unresolved. Germline CDR1 and CDR2: SGHTA and FQGNSA. This CDR3 has 17 amino acids. Trimming pared 5 bases from V and 1 base from J, leaving 15 bases between.

The V gene is TRBV28, the J gene TRBJ1-1, with D possibly TRBD1 on 6 matching bases. Germline V gene lookup returns CDR1 MDHEN and CDR2 SYDVKM. The CDR3 covers 14 residues. Trimming removed 1 base at V and 9 bases at J, with 15 bases between. The DNA of the CDR3 is TGTGCCAGCAGTTTATCAGGGGCGAGAAATAAAGCTTTCTTT. It specifies CASSLSGARNKAFF.

The genes are TRBV5-8 and TRBJ2-5; tentative D call: TRBD2 (6 bases). The CDR3 covers 15 residues. Germline V gene lookup returns CDR1 SGHTS and CDR2 YDEGEE. The germline V and J ends were trimmed by 4 bases and 5 bases, with 18 bases remaining between them. For the CDR3, the DNA is TGTGCCAGCAGCACGATCCGGGAGTTCAGGGAGACCCAGTACTTC. It is translated as CASSTIREFRETQYF.

The chain recombines TRBV5-1 with TRBJ2-1, with D maybe TRBD2 (5 bases). The CDR3 extends over 19 amino acids. CDR1 is SGHRS and CDR2 is YFSETQ in the germline V gene. The V and J ends lost 2 bases and 4 bases respectively, with 25 bases between them. The CDR3 loop reads CASSLTRSTLETEYNEQFF. DNA for the CDR3: TGCGCCAGCAGCTTAACGAGGTCAACACTAGAGACGGAATACAATGAGCAGTTCTTC.

The chain uses TRBV2 and TRBJ1-1; possible D gene TRBD1, 6 bases. This CDR3 is built from 15 residues. Germline loops: CDR1 SNHLY, CDR2 FYNNEI. V was cut by 6 bases and J by 5 bases, with 19 bases left in between. In DNA form, the CDR3 reads TGTGCCAGCAGAGTCTTTGGCGAGGGGGGGACTGAAGCTTTCTTT. Its protein product is CASRVFGEGGTEAFF.

J is TRBJ1-1 and V is TRBV4-3, with 7 bases fitting TRBD1. The germline V gene encodes CDR1 LGHNA and CDR2 YSLEER. CDR3 length equals 16 residues. With V trimmed by 2 bases and J by 6 bases, 12 bases remained unmatched. DNA for the CDR3: TGCGCCAGCAGCCAACAGCCAATTCAGGGGGACGCTGAAGCTTTCTTT. Its translation is CASSQQPIQGDAEAFF.

This chain links TRBV11-3 with TRBJ1-3; no firm D call. Trimming stripped 3 bases from V and 0 bases from J, with 9 bases between. There are 15 residues in the CDR3. The V gene's germline CDR1 is SGHNT and CDR2 YENEEA. CDR3 sequence (DNA): TGTGCCAGCAGCTTGGGAGATACCTCTGGAAACACCATATATTTT. Its translation: CASSLGDTSGNTIYF.

This sequence joins TRBV5-1 and TRBJ1-1; 9 nucleotides agree with TRBD1. Germline V gene lookup returns CDR1 SGHRS and CDR2 YFSETQ. V shed 0 bases and J 0 bases; nucleotides not matched to a gene: 9. This CDR3 spans 18 amino acids. The CDR3 coding sequence is TGCGCCAGCAGCTTGGTCCAAGGACAGGGGCCGATGAACACTGAAGCTTTCTTT. Amino acid sequence: CASSLVQGQGPMNTEAFF.